Listed below are T cell receptor beta chains from one sample, sequenced in a study of blood T cells in healthy people across ages. Each CDR3 protein is one row after TCRdb ran MiXCR on the 5' RACE reads. Among approximately 600,000 distinct CDR3 sequences listed, about 54% were seen once. The sequencing input was blood. The source is a man aged 55 to 70 in good health. Each CDR3 is given with its conserved first and last residue. D genes are given only for firm matches. Size is omitted from some rows. Given values are once, few, many or a class for expanded clones.

clone size	V gene	J gene	CDR3 length	D gene	CDR3 DNA	CDR3 protein
.	TRBV29-1	TRBJ2-5	15	.	TGCAGCGTTGCCCCACTGGATGGTAGAAAAGAGACCCAGTACTTC	CSVAPLDGRKETQYF
.	TRBV10-3	TRBJ1-1	13	.	TGTGCCATCAGTGAGTCGTTGGGTACTGAAGCTTTCTTT	CAISESLGTEAFF
.	TRBV7-7	TRBJ2-5	13	.	TGTGCCAGCAGCTTGGACAAGCCAGGGACCCAGTACTTC	CASSLDKPGTQYF
few	TRBV7-2	TRBJ2-1	15	.	TGTGCCAGCAGCCCGGTCGTAACCAGGGGCAATGAGCAGTTCTTC	CASSPVVTRGNEQFF
.	TRBV6-1	TRBJ2-1	15	TRBD1	TGTGCCAGCAGTTCGGGACAGGGGGCTATGGATGAGCAGTTCTTC	CASSSGQGAMDEQFF
few	TRBV9	TRBJ2-5	11	.	TGTGCCAGCAGCGGACAAGAGACCCGGTACTTC	CASSGQETRYF
.	TRBV29-1	TRBJ1-1	14	TRBD1	TGCAGCGGCCAAAGGACAGGGGTCAACACTGAAGCTTTCTTT	CSGQRTGVNTEAFF
many	TRBV2	TRBJ2-1	14	.	TGTGCCAGCAGTGAGGACAGCTCCTACAATGAGCAGTTCTTC	CASSEDSSYNEQFF
.	TRBV3-1	TRBJ2-5	15	.	TGTGCCAGCAGCCCCGGACGGACCTACCAAGAGACCCAGTACTTC	CASSPGRTYQETQYF
few	TRBV11-2	TRBJ2-7	15	.	TGTGCCAGCAGCATCAGTCTGGCCCCCTCCTACGAGCAGTACTTC	CASSISLAPSYEQYF
few	TRBV29-1	TRBJ2-3	15	.	TGCAGCGTTGAAGAAGTGTGGGGTTTCACAGATACGCAGTATTTT	CSVEEVWGFTDTQYF
few	TRBV7-2	TRBJ2-5	14	.	TGTGCCAGCAGCTTATACAGCGGGGACAAGACCCAGTACTTC	CASSLYSGDKTQYF
few	TRBV6-2/TRBV6-3	TRBJ2-5	13	TRBD2	TGTGCCAGCAGAGTCGGGGGGGAGGAGACCCAGTACTTC	CASRVGGEETQYF
few	TRBV12-3/TRBV12-4	TRBJ2-1	12	.	TGTGCCAGCAGTCCCTTGGTCAATGAGCAGTTCTTC	CASSPLVNEQFF
.	TRBV29-1	TRBJ2-5	15	TRBD2	TGCAGCGTTGAAGCAAGCGGGGTCAACCAAGAGACCCAGTACTTC	CSVEASGVNQETQYF
.	TRBV9	TRBJ2-1	24	TRBD1	TGTGCCAGCAGCGTAGTTTCCCAAGTCCACCCTCGTCCCGGGACAGGGTTGGGGTACAATGAGCAGTTCTTC	CASSVVSQVHPRPGTGLGYNEQFF
few	TRBV6-5	TRBJ2-5	15	TRBD1	TGTGCCAGCAGCAGGGGACAGGGGCCCCCAGAGACCCAGTACTTC	CASSRGQGPPETQYF
.	TRBV29-1	TRBJ2-5	11	.	TGCAGCGGGGCCATCCAAGAGACCCAGTACTTC	CSGAIQETQYF
once	TRBV7-8	TRBJ2-7	14	.	TGTGCCAGCAGCGGGCCGGGACACCTCTACGAGCAGTACTTC	CASSGPGHLYEQYF
.	TRBV4-1	TRBJ1-4	16	.	TGCGCCAGCAGCCCCTTCGGGGGGCCGGGGAATGAAAAACTGTTTTTT	CASSPFGGPGNEKLFF
.	TRBV20-1	TRBJ2-1	12	.	TGCAGTGCTAGAGTCTTGAGCCTCGAGCAGTTCTTC	CSARVLSLEQFF